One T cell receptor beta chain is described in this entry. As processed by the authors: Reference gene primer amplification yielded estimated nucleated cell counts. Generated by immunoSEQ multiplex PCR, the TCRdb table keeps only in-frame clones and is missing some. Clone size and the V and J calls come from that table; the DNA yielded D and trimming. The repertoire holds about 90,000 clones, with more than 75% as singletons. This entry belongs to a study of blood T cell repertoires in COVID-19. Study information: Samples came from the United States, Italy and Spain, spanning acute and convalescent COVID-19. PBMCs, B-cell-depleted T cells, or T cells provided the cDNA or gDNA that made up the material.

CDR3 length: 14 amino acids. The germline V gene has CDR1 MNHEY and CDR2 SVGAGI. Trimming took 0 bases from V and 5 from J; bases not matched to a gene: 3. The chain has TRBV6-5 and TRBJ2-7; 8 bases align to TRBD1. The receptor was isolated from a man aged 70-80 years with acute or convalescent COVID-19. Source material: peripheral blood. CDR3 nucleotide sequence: TGTGCCAGCAGTTACTCGTCAGGGGGCGACGAGCAGTACGTC. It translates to CASSYSSGGDEQYV.